The rows below give T cell receptor beta chains drawn from one sample of a study of T cell responses to AZD1222 COVID-19 vaccine. Profiled with immunoSEQ multiplex PCR; TCRdb holds only in-frame clones, not every one. The table has more than 100,000 clones, under 85% seen once. Sequencing was performed on peripheral blood, taken on day 0 of AZD1222 vaccination. All receptors come from an adult in good health. Each CDR3 is given with its conserved first and last residue. Fields, in order: clone size, D gene, V gene, J gene, CDR3 protein, CDR3 DNA. D genes are given only for firm matches. Clone sizes are given selectively: once, few, many, or a class where the clone is expanded.

>-|-|TRBV14|TRBJ2-1
CASSQDPTRGGYNEQFF
TGTGCCAGCAGCCAAGATCCGACGAGGGGGGGCTACAATGAGCAGTTCTTC
>once|-|TRBV12-3/TRBV12-4|TRBJ1-1
CASSLGSNTEAFF
TGTGCCAGCAGTTTAGGCAGTAACACTGAAGCTTTCTTT
>once|-|TRBV30|TRBJ1-4
CAWNGQRNEKLFF
TGTGCCTGGAACGGGCAGCGAAATGAAAAACTGTTTTTT
>-|-|TRBV28|TRBJ1-3
CASRRLAGATGNTIYF
TGTGCCAGCAGGCGCTTGGCGGGGGCAACTGGAAACACCATATATTTT
>few|-|TRBV3-1/TRBV3-2|TRBJ2-7
CASSQGDRTEQYF
TGTGCCAGCAGCCAAGGGGACCGCACGGAGCAGTACTTC
>-|-|TRBV19|TRBJ1-2
CASSPTLGSVYGYTF
TGTGCCAGTAGCCCCACCCTGGGCAGCGTCTATGGCTACACCTTC
>-|-|TRBV7-2|TRBJ1-1
CASSPDGRRGTEAFF
TGTGCCAGCAGTCCCGACGGGCGGAGAGGCACTGAAGCTTTCTTT
>-|TRBD1|TRBV5-1|TRBJ2-7
CASSLGTGLFSYEQYF
TGCGCCAGCAGCTTGGGGACAGGATTATTCTCCTACGAGCAGTACTTC
>-|-|TRBV5-1|TRBJ2-7
CASSLVAGTYYEQYF
TGCGCCAGCAGCTTGGTTGCGGGGACGTACTACGAGCAGTACTTC
>-|TRBD1|TRBV11-2|TRBJ2-7
CASSGEGAEFYEQYF
TGTGCCAGCAGCGGAGAGGGGGCCGAATTCTACGAGCAGTACTTC
>-|-|TRBV9|TRBJ2-7
CASSAGDGQPQREQYF
TGTGCCAGCAGCGCTGGGGATGGACAGCCCCAACGCGAGCAGTACTTC
>-|-|TRBV11-3|TRBJ2-2
CASSLVGDTGELFF
TGTGCCAGCAGCTTGGTCGGGGACACCGGGGAGCTGTTTTTT
>-|TRBD1|TRBV6-5|TRBJ2-7
CASSYPGQGVYEQYF
TGTGCCAGCAGTTACCCGGGACAGGGGGTGTACGAGCAGTACTTC
>-|-|TRBV7-2|TRBJ1-1
CASGRSNTEAFF
TGTGCCAGCGGTCGGTCCAACACTGAAGCTTTCTTT
>-|TRBD1|TRBV29-1|TRBJ1-5
CSVGDRTNQPQHF
TGCAGCGTTGGGGACAGGACTAATCAGCCCCAGCATTTT
>-|-|TRBV7-8|TRBJ1-1
CASSLWADEAFF
TGTGCCAGCAGCTTATGGGCAGATGAAGCTTTCTTT
>-|-|TRBV5-1|TRBJ2-2
CASSLGGAVGTPLTGELFF
TGCGCCAGCAGCTTGGGGGGAGCGGTCGGGACACCTCTCACCGGGGAGCTGTTTTTT
>-|-|TRBV27|TRBJ1-6
CASSLFKGGNSPLHF
TGTGCCAGCAGTTTATTCAAGGGGGGTAATTCACCCCTCCACTTT
>-|-|TRBV2|TRBJ2-2
CASSQTARNTGELFF
TGTGCCAGCAGTCAGACAGCACGCAACACCGGGGAGCTGTTTTTT
>-|TRBD2|TRBV20-1|TRBJ2-1
CSASWGGYNEQFF
TGCAGTGCTAGTTGGGGGGGTTACAATGAGCAGTTCTTC
>-|-|TRBV30|TRBJ1-3
CAWSPVGSSGNTIYF
TGTGCCTGGAGTCCGGTGGGGTCCTCTGGAAACACCATATATTTT
>-|TRBD1|TRBV11-2|TRBJ2-7
CASSLGQGASYEQYF
TGTGCCAGCAGCTTAGGGCAGGGGGCATCTTACGAGCAGTACTTC
>-|-|TRBV5-8|TRBJ1-1
CASSQPRAFF
TGTGCCAGCAGCCAACCGAGAGCTTTCTTT